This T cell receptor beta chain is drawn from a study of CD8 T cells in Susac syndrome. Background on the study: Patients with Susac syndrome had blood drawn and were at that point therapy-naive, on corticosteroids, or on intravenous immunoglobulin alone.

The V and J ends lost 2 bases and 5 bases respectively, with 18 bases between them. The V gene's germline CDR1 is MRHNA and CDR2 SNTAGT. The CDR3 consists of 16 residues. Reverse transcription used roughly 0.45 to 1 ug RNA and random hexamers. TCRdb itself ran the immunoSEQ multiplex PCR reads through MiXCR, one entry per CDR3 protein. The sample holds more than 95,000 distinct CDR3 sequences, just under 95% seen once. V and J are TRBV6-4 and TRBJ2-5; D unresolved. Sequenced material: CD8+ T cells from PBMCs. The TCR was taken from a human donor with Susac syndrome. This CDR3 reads CASSDGLAGWKETQYF. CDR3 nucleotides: TGTGCCAGCAGTGACGGTCTGGCAGGCTGGAAGGAGACCCAGTACTTC.